Listed below are T cell receptor beta chains from one sample, sequenced in a study of response to subunit inactivated influenza vaccine. TCRdb re-called the RT-PCR reads with MiXCR, one entry per CDR3 protein. This sample yields 500,000 to 650,000 distinct CDR3 sequences, of which less than 10% are seen a single time; 10% to 15% belongs to the top ten. Sample: PBMCs from blood, taken less than 25 months after vaccination. These receptors were obtained from a man between 50 and 75 years old who received an inactivated influenza vaccine. CDR3s include the opening cysteine and the closing phenylalanine or tryptophan. A D gene is named only where the DNA matches it firmly. The size field is filled for only some rows; it gives once, few, many or a size class.

length	D	V	size	J	CDR3	DNA
14	NA	TRBV5-1	many	TRBJ1-2	CASSLGASYYGYTF	TGCGCCAGCAGCTTGGGGGCGAGCTACTATGGCTACACCTTC
14	NA	TRBV4-1	many	TRBJ2-3	CASSQAGQLDTQYF	TGCGCCAGCAGCCAGGCCGGACAGTTAGATACGCAGTATTTT
14	TRBD1	TRBV7-2	NA	TRBJ1-2	CASKAGQGGGGYTF	TGTGCCAGCAAAGCGGGACAGGGGGGTGGCGGCTACACCTTC
14	NA	TRBV20-1	few	TRBJ2-7	CSVTRGGPPYEQYF	TGCAGTGTCACACGTGGGGGACCTCCCTACGAGCAGTACTTC
13	NA	TRBV18	NA	TRBJ2-7	CASSPKDRYEQYF	TGTGCCAGCTCCCCCAAGGACAGATACGAGCAGTACTTC
17	TRBD2	TRBV4-2	NA	TRBJ2-5	CASSSRATSGGQETQYF	TGTGCCAGCAGCTCCCGGGCGACTAGCGGGGGACAAGAGACCCAGTACTTC
12	NA	TRBV12-3/TRBV12-4	few	TRBJ2-1	CASSRQRNEQFF	TGTGCCAGCAGTCGACAGAGAAATGAGCAGTTCTTC
14	TRBD1	TRBV28	many	TRBJ2-7	CASSLGTALYEQYF	TGTGCCAGCAGTTTAGGGACAGCTCTCTACGAGCAGTACTTC
14	NA	TRBV5-4	NA	TRBJ1-4	CASTLEGTGEKLFF	TGTGCCAGCACCCTCGAGGGGACGGGGGAAAAACTGTTTTTT
15	NA	TRBV4-3	NA	TRBJ2-7	CASSPGKWLSYEQYF	TGCGCCAGCAGCCCTGGGAAATGGCTTTCCTACGAGCAGTACTTC
16	NA	TRBV24-1	NA	TRBJ2-2	CATSDFGTTNTGELFF	TGTGCCACCAGTGATTTCGGGACAACGAACACCGGGGAGCTGTTTTTT
15	TRBD1	TRBV12-3/TRBV12-4	many	TRBJ2-2	CASSSGTEFSGELFF	TGTGCCAGCAGCTCCGGGACAGAGTTTTCCGGGGAGCTGTTTTTT
15	TRBD1	TRBV15	few	TRBJ2-5	CATSLRTGGAETQYF	TGTGCCACCAGCTTACGGACAGGGGGCGCGGAGACCCAGTACTTC
13	NA	TRBV9	many	TRBJ1-2	CASSPPGNHGYTF	TGTGCCAGCAGCCCACCTGGGAATCATGGCTACACCTTC
12	NA	TRBV28	few	TRBJ1-5	CAAGGFNQPQHF	TGTGCAGCGGGCGGGTTCAATCAGCCCCAGCATTTT
16	NA	TRBV12-3/TRBV12-4	NA	TRBJ2-3	CASSLMVATSPDTQYF	TGTGCCAGCAGCCTTATGGTAGCGACCAGCCCAGATACGCAGTATTTT
15	NA	TRBV25-1	NA	TRBJ2-7	CASSQSGTRIYEQYF	TGTGCCAGCAGTCAGTCCGGGACAAGGATCTACGAGCAGTACTTC
15	TRBD2	TRBV9	NA	TRBJ2-7	CASSDSGNWGYEQYF	TGTGCCAGCAGCGATAGCGGGAACTGGGGCTACGAGCAGTACTTC
15	NA	TRBV4-3	many	TRBJ1-1	CASSQDYRRNTEAFF	TGCGCCAGCAGCCAAGATTACAGGAGGAACACTGAAGCTTTCTTT
15	TRBD2	TRBV6-1	NA	TRBJ2-1	CASSEATSGSNEQFF	TGTGCCAGCAGCGAAGCGACTAGCGGGAGTAATGAGCAGTTCTTC
13	TRBD1	TRBV18	many	TRBJ2-7	CASSPGTGWEQYF	TGTGCCAGCTCACCAGGGACAGGGTGGGAGCAGTACTTC
12	NA	TRBV29-1	few	TRBJ2-1	CSVDSPGNEQFF	TGCAGCGTTGACAGCCCTGGTAATGAGCAGTTCTTC
15	TRBD2	TRBV20-1	NA	TRBJ2-5	CSAGSSGRARETQYF	TGCAGTGCGGGGAGTAGCGGGAGGGCCCGAGAGACCCAGTACTTC
11	NA	TRBV7-6	many	TRBJ2-2	CASSAAWELFF	TGTGCCAGCAGTGCTGCCTGGGAGCTGTTTTTT
18	TRBD1	TRBV4-3	few	TRBJ2-6	CASSPNYRGSPGANVLTF	TGCGCCAGCAGCCCCAACTACAGGGGGTCCCCTGGGGCCAACGTCCTGACTTTC
13	TRBD2	TRBV7-6	few	TRBJ2-1	CASSFGLDHEQFF	TGTGCCAGCAGCTTCGGACTAGACCATGAGCAGTTCTTC
13	TRBD1	TRBV2	NA	TRBJ1-6	CASNGQGLSPLHF	TGTGCCAGCAACGGACAGGGCCTTTCACCCCTCCACTTT
14	NA	TRBV11-3	NA	TRBJ2-5	CASSLNAGDETQYF	TGTGCCAGCAGCTTAAATGCAGGGGACGAGACCCAGTACTTC